The rows below give T cell receptor beta chains drawn from one sample of a study of long-term antiretroviral therapy in people with HIV. Only in-frame clones appear in the TCRdb table, and some are missing; sequencing was by immunoSEQ multiplex PCR. The table has roughly 19,000 clones, about 92% seen once; the top ten hold around 7.8%. This material consisted of unsorted PBMCs, taken 4.4 years after starting antiretroviral therapy. The receptors were gathered from a woman aged 50 to 60 with HIV. CDR3s include the opening cysteine and the closing phenylalanine or tryptophan. A D gene is named only where the DNA matches it firmly. A row's size may be missing; if present it is once, few, many or a size class.

D gene | clone size | J gene | V gene | CDR3 protein | CDR3 DNA
- | - | TRBJ2-1 | TRBV19 | CASSIGGIYYNEQFF | TGTGCCAGTAGTATCGGCGGAATCTACTACAATGAGCAGTTCTTC
- | - | TRBJ1-1 | TRBV11-2 | CASSPRRDTEAFF | TGTGCCAGCAGCCCCCGGAGGGACACTGAAGCTTTCTTT
- | - | TRBJ2-7 | TRBV5-8 | CASSLVRNEQYF | TGTGCCAGCAGCTTGGTCCGGAACGAGCAGTACTTC
- | - | TRBJ2-5 | TRBV4-1 | CASSQAAGGNLETQYF | TGCGCCAGCAGCCAAGCGGCAGGAGGAAATTTGGAGACCCAGTACTTC
- | - | TRBJ1-6 | TRBV6-1 | CASSEVTDHSPLHF | TGTGCCAGCAGTGAAGTTACAGACCATTCACCCCTCCACTTT
- | - | TRBJ2-2 | TRBV5-4 | CASSGNTGELFF | TGTGCCAGCAGCGGGAACACCGGGGAGCTGTTTTTT
- | - | TRBJ1-1 | TRBV6-1 | CASTVMNTEAFF | TGTGCCAGCACTGTCATGAACACTGAAGCTTTCTTT
TRBD1 | once | TRBJ1-6 | TRBV7-9 | CASSSGQAHNSPLHF | TGTGCCAGCAGCTCGGGACAGGCGCATAATTCACCCCTCCACTTT
TRBD1 | - | TRBJ1-2 | TRBV6-5 | CASSPDRGNGYTF | TGTGCCAGCAGTCCGGACAGGGGGAATGGCTACACCTTC
- | - | TRBJ1-1 | TRBV18 | CASSPLQGNTEAFF | TGTGCCAGCTCACCACTTCAGGGGAACACTGAAGCTTTCTTT
- | - | TRBJ1-2 | TRBV5-6 | CAVTNSRSYGYTF | TGTGCCGTTACGAACAGTCGGTCTTATGGCTACACCTTC
TRBD2 | - | TRBJ2-3 | TRBV9 | CASSVVLAGGELADTQYF | TGTGCCAGCAGCGTAGTTCTAGCGGGGGGCGAACTGGCAGATACGCAGTATTTT
TRBD1 | - | TRBJ2-5 | TRBV11-2 | CASSTDRVAETQYF | TGTGCCAGCAGCACGGACAGGGTAGCGGAGACCCAGTACTTC
- | - | TRBJ2-7 | TRBV6-5 | CASKHTGFGEQYF | TGTGCCAGCAAACATACCGGGTTTGGCGAGCAGTACTTC
TRBD2 | - | TRBJ2-7 | TRBV5-1 | CASSLTASGTYEQYF | TGCGCCAGCAGCTTGACGGCTAGCGGGACCTACGAGCAGTACTTC
- | - | TRBJ2-1 | TRBV13 | CASSLGGFLYNEQFF | TGTGCCAGCAGCTTAGGTGGGTTCCTCTACAATGAGCAGTTCTTC
TRBD1 | - | TRBJ2-3 | TRBV5-4 | CASRVGQGPTDTQYF | TGTGCCAGCAGAGTCGGACAGGGGCCCACAGATACGCAGTATTTT
- | - | TRBJ1-1 | TRBV6-5 | CASSYAQFSEAFF | TGTGCCAGCAGTTACGCCCAATTCTCTGAAGCTTTCTTT
- | - | TRBJ1-5 | TRBV6-5 | CATRQNSNQPQHF | TGTGCCACGAGACAGAATAGCAATCAGCCCCAGCATTTT
TRBD2 | - | TRBJ2-5 | TRBV4-2 | CASSHGAGEGETQYF | TGTGCCAGCAGCCACGGGGCGGGGGAAGGAGAGACCCAGTACTTC
- | - | TRBJ2-7 | TRBV5-6 | CASSLAVSEQYF | TGTGCCAGCAGCTTGGCGGTTTCCGAGCAGTACTTC
- | - | TRBJ1-2 | TRBV6-1 | CASSEMGDYGYTF | TGTGCCAGCAGTGAAATGGGAGACTATGGCTACACCTTC
- | - | TRBJ2-2 | TRBV2 | CASRAGATGELFF | TGTGCCAGCCGGGCGGGCGCCACCGGGGAGCTGTTTTTT
TRBD1 | - | TRBJ1-1 | TRBV6-5 | CASRDRTMNTEAFF | TGTGCCAGCAGGGACAGGACTATGAACACTGAAGCTTTCTTT
- | once | TRBJ2-1 | TRBV6-4 | CASSDLLNEQFF | TGTGCCAGCAGTGATTTGCTCAATGAGCAGTTCTTC
TRBD2 | - | TRBJ2-3 | TRBV11-2 | CASSWTSGGRDTQYF | TGTGCCAGCAGCTGGACTAGCGGGGGGAGGGATACGCAGTATTTT
- | once | TRBJ1-1 | TRBV7-9 | CASSQEEEGLFEAFF | TGCGCCAGCAGCCAAGAAGAGGAGGGACTTTTTGAAGCTTTCTTT
- | - | TRBJ1-2 | TRBV19 | CASTQGLGDYGYTF | TGTGCCAGTACCCAGGGTCTTGGGGACTATGGCTACACCTTC
- | - | TRBJ1-2 | TRBV19 | CATLEIYGYTF | TGTGCCACCCTAGAGATCTATGGCTACACCTTC
- | - | TRBJ1-2 | TRBV30 | CALANYGYTF | TGTGCCTTAGCTAACTATGGCTACACCTTC
TRBD2 | - | TRBJ2-5 | TRBV5-8 | CASRRTSGGAETQYF | TGTGCCAGCAGGCGTACTAGCGGGGGGGCTGAGACCCAGTACTTC
- | - | TRBJ2-2 | TRBV7-9 | CASSPTGTLTGELFF | TGTGCCAGCAGCCCCACCGGGACATTAACCGGGGAGCTGTTTTTT
TRBD1 | - | TRBJ1-2 | TRBV7-2 | CASREQGLAYGYTF | TGTGCCAGCAGGGAACAGGGGTTGGCCTATGGCTACACCTTC
- | - | TRBJ2-3 | TRBV7-9 | CASSAGITDTQYF | TGTGCCAGCAGCGCCGGGATCACAGATACGCAGTATTTT
- | - | TRBJ2-7 | TRBV27 | CASMRAGGTYEQYF | TGTGCCAGCATGCGGGCAGGGGGGACCTACGAGCAGTACTTC
- | - | TRBJ2-7 | TRBV5-1 | CASSLWTQAYEQYF | TGCGCCAGCAGCTTGTGGACACAAGCCTACGAGCAGTACTTC
- | - | TRBJ2-3 | TRBV19 | CASNDWPSTDTQYF | TGTGCCAGTAACGACTGGCCCTCCACAGATACGCAGTATTTT
- | - | TRBJ2-5 | TRBV20-1 | CSVEGQETQYF | TGCAGTGTAGAGGGCCAAGAGACCCAGTACTTC
- | - | TRBJ2-1 | TRBV5-5 | CASSPSFNEQFF | TGTGCCAGCAGCCCCTCCTTTAATGAGCAGTTCTTC
- | - | TRBJ1-2 | TRBV6-5 | CASSYSDRSYGYTF | TGTGCCAGCAGTTACTCTGACAGGAGCTATGGCTACACCTTC
TRBD1 | - | TRBJ1-5 | TRBV7-8 | CASSSYRGPSNQPQHF | TGTGCCAGCAGCTCTTACAGGGGACCTAGCAATCAGCCCCAGCATTTT
TRBD1 | - | TRBJ1-2 | TRBV2 | CAIPPGGAYSGYTF | TGTGCCATCCCCCCAGGGGGCGCCTATTCCGGCTACACCTTC
TRBD1 | - | TRBJ1-3 | TRBV6-6 | CASSRPGTGEGNTIYF | TGTGCCAGCAGTCGTCCCGGGACAGGGGAGGGAAACACCATATATTTT